The clone carrying this T cell receptor (beta chain) has at least ten counts. Between the trimmed V and J ends, which lost 4 bases and 9 bases, there was a span of 10 bases. This CDR3 is built from 12 residues. Germline CDR1 MNHEY, CDR2 SMNVEV (reference sequence). The time point: healthy volunteer bleed at 6 weeks. Total RNA extraction was carried out from unfractionated whole blood. This sample was taken from a study of human T cells and chemical hapten exposure. The library gave individual cDNA molecules unique molecular identifiers. Original processing notes: Individual samples carried between about 23,224 and 690,600 TCRs, with 80,000 to 100,000 as the median. TCRdb used MiXCR to reprocess the RACE reads, holding one entry per CDR3 protein. These V and J calls rely on TCRdb rather than the paper's analysis. The table lists 30,000 to 35,000 distinct CDR3 sequences, around 5% of them singletons.

The sample consisted of whole blood. The chain carries TRBV27 and TRBJ2-1; D is unresolved. The TCR originated in a human donor in good health. Some clones in this sample may be carry-over from other donors' samples. CDR3 in DNA: TGTGCCAGCAGTTCCAGCTCACTTGAGCAGTTCTTC. Translation: CASSSSSLEQFF.